A single sample gave rise to the 26 T cell receptor beta chains below, sequenced in a study of cytomegalovirus exposure and HLA in healthy donors (TCRdb year 2017). The method was the immunoSEQ multiplex PCR assay. For the multiplex PCR, a mixture combining 60 forward primers for TCR Vbeta segments and 13 reverse primers for TCR Jbeta segments was used. TCRdb limited this immuneACCESS table to in-frame rearrangements with V and J called. A share of clones is missing; checked studies link under half to unresolved V genes, and the rest is unexplained. A total of roughly 250,000 clones appear in this sample, 80% to 90% of them only once. Clones ranked in the top ten supply roughly 2% of the sample. Sequenced input: PBMCs. These receptors were collected from a woman in her 40s in good health and CMV-seropositive.

The chain links TRBV19 to TRBJ2-2; D might be TRBD2 (7 bases). The germline V and J ends were trimmed by 8 bases and 3 bases, with 22 bases remaining between them. Germline V gives CDR1 LNHDA, CDR2 SQIVND (reference sequence). The CDR3 runs to 17 residues. The DNA for the CDR3 is TGTGCCAGTTCTTCCCGGGGGCGGGAGAGGGACACCGGGGAGCTGTTTTTT. It is translated as CASSSRGRERDTGELFF.

The chain uses TRBV6-5 and TRBJ2-1; 7 bases line up with TRBD1. V dropped 6 bases and J dropped 8; count of bases not matched to a gene: 10. Germline lookup yields CDR1 MNHEY and CDR2 SVGAGI. The length of the CDR3 is 14 residues. Written as DNA, the CDR3 is TGTGCCAGCAGAACGGGACAGAGTCACGATGAGCAGTTCTTC. This codes for CASRTGQSHDEQFF.

This clone showed up just a few times. DNA of the CDR3: TGCGCCAGCAGCGGGACTAGCGGGAACAATGAGCAGTTCTTC. This gives the protein CASSGTSGNNEQFF. The chain combines TRBV4-3 with TRBJ2-1; 13 bases match TRBD2. The length of the CDR3 is 14 residues. Germline V CDR1 and CDR2: LGHNA, YSLEER. V trimming: 5 bases; J trimming: 5 bases; junction bases outside the gene matches: 0.

This chain connects TRBV11-3 to TRBJ2-2, with 13 bases fitting TRBD2. J lost 3 bases, V lost 5 bases, and 6 bases had no gene match. The CDR3 is 17 residues long. Germline CDR1 reads SGHNT; CDR2 reads YENEEA. The CDR3 loop reads CASSSGTSGTYTGELFF. CDR3 nucleotides: TGTGCCAGCAGCAGCGGGACTAGCGGGACTTACACCGGGGAGCTGTTTTTT.

V gene TRBV7-9 combines with J gene TRBJ2-2, with D possibly being TRBD2 (6 bases). Trimming pared 9 bases from V and 0 bases from J, leaving 11 bases between. Germline CDR1 is SEHNR and CDR2 is FQNEAQ (reference sequence). The CDR3 loop spans 14 amino acids. In DNA, the CDR3 is TGTGCCAGATCCGGGACTTCGAACACCGGGGAGCTGTTTTTT. Amino acids: CARSGTSNTGELFF.

The chain recombines TRBV28 with TRBJ1-2; 12 bases align to TRBD1. The CDR3 is 18 residues long. Per germline, CDR1 MDHEN and CDR2 SYDVKM. Unmatched junction bases numbered 12, after V lost 3 bases and J lost 4 bases. The CDR3 here is CASSFSGTGGILRYGYTF. The CDR3 DNA reads TGTGCCAGCAGTTTCTCCGGGACAGGGGGCATCCTCCGCTATGGCTACACCTTC.

This rearrangement joins TRBV28 to TRBJ1-6; tentative D call: TRBD1 (5 bases). Trimming shortened V by 5 bases and J by 2 bases, and 13 bases separated the two germline ends. The CDR3 runs to 16 residues. Germline V CDR1 and CDR2: MDHEN, SYDVKM. The CDR3: CASSGPGGTYNSPLHF. In DNA form, the CDR3 reads TGTGCCAGCAGTGGCCCCGGGGGAACCTATAATTCACCCCTCCACTTT. Complete variable domain (other parts from reference TRBV28 and TRBJ1-6): DVKVTQSSRYLVKRTGEKVFLECVQDMDHENMFWYRQDPGLGLRLIYFSYDVKMKEKGDIPEGYSVSREKKERFSLILESASTNQTSMYLCASSGPGGTYNSPLHFGNGTRLTVT.

As for this clone: The junction differs from germline at one of its ends, possibly a read error. The genes are TRBV5-6 and TRBJ1-2; 9 positions match TRBD1. CDR3 length: 13 residues. Germline values: CDR1 SGHDT, CDR2 YYEEEE. CDR3 coding DNA: TGTGCCAGCAGCTTAAGGACAGGGGTTGGCGACACCTTC. Translated: CASSLRTGVGDTF.

This clone has more than one count but fewer than ten. The chain has TRBV28 and TRBJ1-5; a weak D match, TRBD1 (6 bases). The CDR3 runs to 13 residues. The V gene lost 7 bases and the J gene lost 4 bases, with 11 bases spanning the gap. Germline values: CDR1 MDHEN, CDR2 SYDVKM. The CDR3 is CASIRQGNQPQHF. Written as DNA, the CDR3 is TGTGCCAGCATAAGGCAGGGGAATCAGCCCCAGCATTTT. Full variable domain (outside the CDR3, taken from reference TRBV28 and TRBJ1-5): DVKVTQSSRYLVKRTGEKVFLECVQDMDHENMFWYRQDPGLGLRLIYFSYDVKMKEKGDIPEGYSVSREKKERFSLILESASTNQTSMYLCASIRQGNQPQHFGDGTRLSIL.

The J gene is TRBJ2-1, the V gene TRBV27, with 7 positions matching TRBD2. The CDR3 contains 15 residues. Germline values: CDR1 MNHEY, CDR2 SMNVEV (reference sequence). V was pared by 4 bases and J by 3 bases, with 6 bases of the junction left unmatched. The CDR3 reads CASSSETSFYNEQFF. In DNA form, the CDR3 reads TGTGCCAGCAGTTCCGAGACTAGCTTCTACAATGAGCAGTTCTTC.

The CDR3 coding sequence is TGTGCCAGCAGCTTAGAAGCGGGGTCTACGGATGGCTACACCTTC. This translates into CASSLEAGSTDGYTF. The J gene is TRBJ1-2, the V gene TRBV13; D is undetermined. V dropped 1 base and J dropped 6 bases, with 15 bases sitting between them. Germline assignment: CDR1 PRHDT and CDR2 FYEKMQ (reference sequence). The CDR3 covers 15 residues.

The chain couples TRBV30 to TRBJ1-5; the D is unclear. This CDR3 is 13 amino acids long. CDR1 GTSNPN and CDR2 SVGIG come from the germline V gene (reference sequence). V gave up 0 bases and J gave up 4 bases, with 7 bases separating them. CDR3 in DNA: TGTGCCTGGAGTGTTGGCAATAATCAGCCCCAGCATTTT. Its translation is CAWSVGNNQPQHF. Together with reference TRBV30 and TRBJ1-5, the CDR3 gives the full variable domain: SQTIHQWPATLVQPVGSPLSLECTVEGTSNPNLYWYRQAAGRGLQLLFYSVGIGQISSEVPQNLSASRPQDRQFILSSKKLLLSDSGFYLCAWSVGNNQPQHFGDGTRLSIL.

The V call is TRBV18, the J call TRBJ2-4; no firm D call. The CDR3 spans 16 residues. V dropped 4 bases and J dropped 3 bases, with 16 bases sitting between them. In germline, CDR1 is KGHSH, CDR2 LQKENI. CDR3 DNA sequence: TGTGCCAGCTCACTTCCGGGTGGGTTGGACAAAAACATTCAGTACTTC. It encodes CASSLPGGLDKNIQYF.

V is TRBV5-5 and J is TRBJ1-3; D is ambiguous. The CDR3 loop spans 16 amino acids. Germline V CDR1 and CDR2: SGHKS, YYEKEE (reference sequence). The ends were cut back, 0 bases at V and 3 bases at J, with 13 bases in the middle. CDR3 sequence (DNA): TGTGCCAGCAGCTTGGTTCCGGCGGGATTTGGAAACACCATATATTTT. Its protein is CASSLVPAGFGNTIYF.

V and J are TRBV7-9 and TRBJ2-3; possibly TRBD1 for D (6 bases). The CDR3 sequence is 15 residues long. Trimming removed 5 bases from V and 3 bases from J, with 15 bases in between. CDR1 and CDR2 (germline): SEHNR, FQNEAQ (reference sequence). The CDR3 loop is CASSQQGFGTDTQYF. CDR3 sequence (DNA): TGTGCCAGCAGCCAGCAGGGGTTTGGGACAGATACGCAGTATTTT. Complete variable domain (other parts from reference TRBV7-9 and TRBJ2-3): DTGVSQNPRHKITKRGQNVTFRCDPISEHNRLYWYRQTLGQGPEFLTYFQNEAQLEKSRLLSDRFSAERPKGSFSTLEIQRTEQGDSAMYLCASSQQGFGTDTQYFGPGTRLTVL.

This clone occurred once. The V and J genes are TRBV7-3 and TRBJ1-1; D is perhaps TRBD1 (6 bases). V dropped 2 bases and J dropped 4 bases, with 8 bases sitting between them. This CDR3 is 13 amino acids long. CDR1 is SGHTA, CDR2 FQGTGA, per germline. The CDR3 protein is CASSLQGTTEAFF. The DNA of the CDR3 is TGTGCCAGCAGCTTACAGGGGACCACTGAAGCTTTCTTT. The complete variable domain, with remaining parts taken from reference TRBV7-3 and TRBJ1-1, reads GAGVSQTPSNKVTEKGKYVELRCDPISGHTALYWYRQSLGQGPEFLIYFQGTGAADDSGLPNDRFFAVRPEGSVSTLKIQRTERGDSAVYLCASSLQGTTEAFFGQGTRLTVV.

Only one count was recorded for this clone. The rearrangement joins TRBV4-2 to TRBJ1-2; possibly TRBD1 for D (6 bases). CDR1 is LGHNA, CDR2 YNFKEQ, per germline. V shed 0 bases and J shed 5 bases, with 13 bases lying between them. The CDR3 extends over 15 amino acids. The CDR3, as DNA: TGTGCCAGCAGCCAAGATCTTTGGACAGCTTATGGCTACACCTTC. Residues: CASSQDLWTAYGYTF.

The V and J genes are TRBV4-3 and TRBJ1-2, with D possibly being TRBD1 (5 bases). With 0 bases removed from V and 8 bases from J, the gap between germline ends came to 13 bases. This CDR3 comprises 14 residues. The germline V gene encodes CDR1 LGHNA and CDR2 YSLEER. CDR3 sequence: CASSQDNTGYGYTF. The CDR3 DNA reads as TGCGCCAGCAGCCAAGATAATACAGGATACGGCTACACCTTC.

The rearrangement joins TRBV11-3 to TRBJ1-2; tentative D call: TRBD1 (5 bases). The CDR3 is 14 residues long. In germline, CDR1 is SGHNT, CDR2 YENEEA. Deletions cut 5 bases from V and 4 bases from J, with 14 bases between. The CDR3 region is CASSPREGRYGYTF. As DNA, the CDR3 is TGTGCCAGCAGCCCCCGGGAGGGACGCTATGGCTACACCTTC.

This chain joins TRBV28 and TRBJ1-2, with D possibly being TRBD1 (6 bases). Germline CDR1 MDHEN, CDR2 SYDVKM. Trimming took 3 bases from V and 2 from J, leaving 16 bases between them. The CDR3 contains 16 residues. The CDR3 DNA follows: TGTGCCAGCAGTTTGGCAGGGGCAAATCCCAACTATGGCTACACCTTC. As protein: CASSLAGANPNYGYTF.

In nucleotides, the CDR3 is TGTGCCAGCAGATCTGCCGGGACAGGATCGTACGAGCAGTACTTC. Protein sequence: CASRSAGTGSYEQYF. The chain uses TRBV27 and TRBJ2-7; 8 nucleotides line up with TRBD1. Germline V gene sequence: CDR1 MNHEY, CDR2 SMNVEV (reference sequence). The CDR3 consists of 15 residues. Germline trimming cut 6 bases from V and 4 bases from J; bases unmatched to any gene: 11.

About this clone: Germline is not matched at one junction end, which may reflect a read error. The rearrangement uses TRBV4-1 and TRBJ2-1, with TRBD2 matching over 16 bases. CDR3 length equals 19 residues. CDR1 is MGHRA and CDR2 is YSYEKL in the germline V gene. For the CDR3, the DNA is TGCGTCAGCAGCCAAATTCCCGGGACTAGCGGGAGGGCCTCTGGTGAGCAGTTCTTC. This sequence encodes CVSSQIPGTSGRASGEQFF.

The chain has TRBV4-3 and TRBJ2-1; no definite D call. V was pared by 1 base and J by 8 bases, with 15 bases between. Germline V gene lookup returns CDR1 LGHNA and CDR2 YSLEER. This CDR3 has 15 residues. Here the CDR3 reads CASSQGQTLLHEQFF. The CDR3 DNA is TGCGCCAGCAGCCAAGGACAAACCCTCCTCCATGAGCAGTTCTTC.

J is TRBJ2-4 and V is TRBV13; no clear D gene. The CDR3 has 14 residues. Trimming cost V 1 base and J 1 base, with 5 bases left between them. CDR1 PRHDT and CDR2 FYEKMQ come from the germline V gene (reference sequence). The CDR3 is CASSLAVAKNIQYF. CDR3 sequence (DNA): TGTGCCAGCAGCTTAGCAGTGGCCAAAAACATTCAGTACTTC.

The V gene is TRBV27, the J gene TRBJ1-5, with 10 bases fitting TRBD1. CDR1 and CDR2 (germline): MNHEY, SMNVEV (reference sequence). The CDR3 spans 15 residues. The V segment lost 5 bases and the J segment 6 bases; nucleotides outside the gene matches: 7. Here the CDR3 reads CASSPTWDRGQPQHF. DNA of the CDR3: TGTGCCAGCAGTCCCACTTGGGACAGGGGTCAGCCCCAGCATTTT.

This chain links TRBV19 with TRBJ1-2, with TRBD1 matching over 8 bases. V was clipped by 7 bases and J by 4 bases; unmatched bases: 8. The CDR3 is made up of 14 amino acids. CDR1 is LNHDA, CDR2 SQIVND, per germline (reference sequence). CDR3 region: CASTPGGSLYGYTF. The CDR3 DNA follows: TGTGCCAGTACCCCAGGGGGCAGCCTCTATGGCTACACCTTC.